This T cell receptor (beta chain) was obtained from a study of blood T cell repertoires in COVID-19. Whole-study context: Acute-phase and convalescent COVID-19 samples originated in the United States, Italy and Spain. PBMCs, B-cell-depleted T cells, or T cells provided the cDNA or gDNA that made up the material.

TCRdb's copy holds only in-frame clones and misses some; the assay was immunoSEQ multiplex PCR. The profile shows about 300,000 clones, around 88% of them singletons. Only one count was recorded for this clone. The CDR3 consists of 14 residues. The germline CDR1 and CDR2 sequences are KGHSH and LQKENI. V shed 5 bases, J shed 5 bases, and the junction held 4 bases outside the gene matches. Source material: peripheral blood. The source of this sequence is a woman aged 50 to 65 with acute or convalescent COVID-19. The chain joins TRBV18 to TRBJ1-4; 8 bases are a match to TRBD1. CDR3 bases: TGTGCCAGCTCATTAGACAGGGGAAATGAAAAACTGTTTTTT. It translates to CASSLDRGNEKLFF. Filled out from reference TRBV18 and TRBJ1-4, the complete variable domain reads NAGVMQNPRHLVRRRGQEARLRCSPMKGHSHVYWYRQLPEEGLKFMVYLQKENIIDESGMPKERFSAEFPKEGPSILRIQQVVRGDSAAYFCASSLDRGNEKLFFGSGTQLSVL.